The sequence of this T cell receptor (beta chain) was determined in a study of blood T cell repertoires in COVID-19. V shed 5 bases and J shed 1 base, with 9 bases lying between them. The CDR3 is 12 amino acids. From germline, CDR1 is SQVTM and CDR2 ANQGSEA. The protocol was immunoSEQ multiplex PCR, while the TCRdb copy is restricted to in-frame clones and leaves out a portion. Here the sample spans roughly 210,000 clones, roughly nine tenths being singletons. The sequenced sample consisted of peripheral blood. J is TRBJ2-7 and V is TRBV29-1; maybe TRBD2 (5 bases). The sequence came from a man between 65 and 85 years old with acute or convalescent COVID-19. The CDR3 coding sequence is TGCAGCGTTTTACGGGGTTCCTACGAGCAGTACTTC. The encoded protein is CSVLRGSYEQYF.